This T cell receptor (beta chain) was found in a study of T-cell reconstitution after alpha-beta-depleted transplantation in children. In its sample, this clonotype was seen many times. The antigen is unknown. A TCRbeta library incorporating unique molecular identifiers was prepared. Each CDR3 protein gets one entry after TCRdb re-called the PCR reads with MiXCR. Of some 200,000 distinct CDR3 sequences in the sample, under 13% are singletons; the top ten hold approximately 30%. V was cut by 3 bases and J by 2 bases, with 12 bases left in between. The germline gives CDR1 DFQATT, CDR2 SNEGSKA (reference sequence). CDR3 size: 14 residues. Study observations and caveats: T-cell numbers and diversity one year post-transplant derived largely from freshly generated T cells. Day-60 TCRbeta diversity that was high in some patients was derived from surviving recipient T cells and thymic progenitors. By about two months after transplant, alpha-beta T cells reportedly arose from several hundred graft clones that had expanded.

This sequence originates from a child in the first two years of life with acute myeloid leukemia, due to receive a stem cell transplant. This specimen consisted of PBMCs, obtained before TCRalphabeta/CD19-depleted stem cell transplant. The rearrangement uses TRBV20-1 and TRBJ2-3; either TRBD1 or TRBD2 may supply D (5 bases each). The CDR3 region is CSARGVGVTDTQYF. DNA for the CDR3: TGCAGTGCTAGGGGGGTCGGGGTCACAGATACGCAGTATTTT.